The sequence of this TCR beta chain was determined in a study of molecular identifiers for immune sequencing clone quantification. Study details: The replicates split RNA from approximately 20,000 or 100,000 naive CD8 cells five ways and sequenced four. Study findings and constraints: Clones carrying above 20 RNA copies accounted for over 97% of effector molecules, under 1% in naive cells.

V gave up 1 base and J gave up 7 bases, with 2 bases separating them. Looked up from germline, CDR1 is SGHAT and CDR2 is FQNNGV. This CDR3 is built from 10 residues. TCRdb reanalysed the PCR reads using MiXCR and keeps one entry per CDR3 protein. The profile covers tens of thousands of distinct CDR3 sequences, with approximately 40% appearing a single time and 3% to 4% taken by the ten largest. In this sample, this clonotype turned up a few times. As yet, its antigen is unknown. A CD8+CD4-CCR7+CD45RA+ phenotype served as the sorting definition for naive CD8 T cells. This TCR was recovered from a human donor in good health. Some libraries in this study had Jurkat cell RNA spiked in. Sequencing was done on a sample of naive CD8+ T cells from blood, with Jurkat cell RNA spiked in. The subset denotes: FACS-sorted CD8+CD4-CCR7+CD45RA+ naive T cells. This chain joins TRBV11-2 and TRBJ2-7, with unresolved D. The CDR3 protein is CASSLVEQYF. The CDR3 DNA is TGTGCCAGCAGCTTAGTGGAGCAGTACTTC.